This T cell receptor beta chain was retrieved from a study of cytomegalovirus exposure and HLA in healthy donors. Study-level findings and limits: Overall, about 160 TCR beta chains were annotated as cytomegalovirus-associated. The study assumed roughly uniform donor sequencing depth for presence/absence analyses.

The CDR3 is 13 residues long. Germline V lookup: CDR1 SGHRS, CDR2 YFSETQ. V was shortened by 0 bases and J by 3 bases, with 7 bases between the two germline ends. PCR amplification relied on 60 Vbeta primers (plus 13 Jbeta primers). Here immunoSEQ multiplex PCR was the method, and the copy in TCRdb shows in-frame clones only, minus some. The data hold 95,000 to 150,000 clones, with around 69% observed a single time. Concerning this clone: Its target is not known.

The receptor comes from a woman aged 40 to 50 in good health and CMV-seropositive. The specimen was PBMCs. This sequence joins TRBV5-1 and TRBJ2-7; a weak D match, TRBD2 (5 bases). This chain's CDR3 is CASSLGESYEQYF. As DNA, the CDR3 is TGCGCCAGCAGCTTGGGGGAGAGCTACGAGCAGTACTTC.